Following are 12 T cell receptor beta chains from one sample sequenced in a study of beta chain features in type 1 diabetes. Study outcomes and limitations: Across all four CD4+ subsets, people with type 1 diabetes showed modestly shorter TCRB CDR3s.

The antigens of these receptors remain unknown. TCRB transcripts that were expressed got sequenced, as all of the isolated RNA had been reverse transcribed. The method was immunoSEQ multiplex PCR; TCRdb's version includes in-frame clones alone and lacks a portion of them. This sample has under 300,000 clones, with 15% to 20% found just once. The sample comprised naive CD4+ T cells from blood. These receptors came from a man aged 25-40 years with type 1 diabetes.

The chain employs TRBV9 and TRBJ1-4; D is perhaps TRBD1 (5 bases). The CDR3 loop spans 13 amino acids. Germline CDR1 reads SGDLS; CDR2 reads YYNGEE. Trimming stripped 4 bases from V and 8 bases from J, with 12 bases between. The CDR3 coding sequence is TGTGCCAGCAGCCCCCGGGGGGACGAAAAACTGTTTTTT. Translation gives CASSPRGDEKLFF. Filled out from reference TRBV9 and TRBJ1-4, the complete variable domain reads DSGVTQTPKHLITATGQRVTLRCSPRSGDLSVYWYQQSLDQGLQFLIQYYNGEERAKGNILERFSAQQFPDLHSELNLSSLELGDSALYFCASSPRGDEKLFFGSGTQLSVL.

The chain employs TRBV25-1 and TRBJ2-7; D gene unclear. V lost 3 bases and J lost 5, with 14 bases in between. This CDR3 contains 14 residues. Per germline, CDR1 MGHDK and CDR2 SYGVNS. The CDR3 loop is CASSDGVGPNEQYF. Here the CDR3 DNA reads TGTGCCAGCAGTGATGGGGTGGGCCCGAACGAGCAGTACTTC.

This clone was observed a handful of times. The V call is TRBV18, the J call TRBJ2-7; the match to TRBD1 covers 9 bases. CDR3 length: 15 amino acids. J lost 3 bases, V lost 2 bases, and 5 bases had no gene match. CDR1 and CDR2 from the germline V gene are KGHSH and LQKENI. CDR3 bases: TGTGCCAGCTCACCAGTGGGACAGGGCGGCTACGAGCAGTACTTC. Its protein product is CASSPVGQGGYEQYF.

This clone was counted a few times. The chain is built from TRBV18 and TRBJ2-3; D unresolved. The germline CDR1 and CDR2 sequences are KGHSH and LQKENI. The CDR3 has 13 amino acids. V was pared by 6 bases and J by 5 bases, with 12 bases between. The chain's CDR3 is CASSQSMGDTQYF. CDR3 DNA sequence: TGTGCCAGCTCCCAATCGATGGGAGATACGCAGTATTTT.

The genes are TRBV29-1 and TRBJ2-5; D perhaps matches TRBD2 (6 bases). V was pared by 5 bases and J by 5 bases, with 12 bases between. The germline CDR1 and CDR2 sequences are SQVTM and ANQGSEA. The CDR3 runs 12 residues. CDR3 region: CSVYRGGETQYF. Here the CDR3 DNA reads TGCAGCGTTTATCGGGGAGGCGAGACCCAGTACTTC. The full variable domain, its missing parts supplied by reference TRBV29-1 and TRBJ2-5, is SAVISQKPSRDICQRGTSLTIQCQVDSQVTMMFWYRQQPGQSLTLIATANQGSEATYESGFVIDKFPISRPNLTFSTLTVSNMSPEDSSIYLCSVYRGGETQYFGPGTRLLVL.

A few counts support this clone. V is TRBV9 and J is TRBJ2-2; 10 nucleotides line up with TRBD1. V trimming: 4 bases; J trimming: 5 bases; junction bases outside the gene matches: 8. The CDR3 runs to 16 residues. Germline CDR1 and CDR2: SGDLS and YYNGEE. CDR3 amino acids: CASSPDRGRGTGELFF. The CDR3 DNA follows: TGTGCCAGCAGCCCTGACAGGGGGCGCGGGACCGGGGAGCTGTTTTTT.

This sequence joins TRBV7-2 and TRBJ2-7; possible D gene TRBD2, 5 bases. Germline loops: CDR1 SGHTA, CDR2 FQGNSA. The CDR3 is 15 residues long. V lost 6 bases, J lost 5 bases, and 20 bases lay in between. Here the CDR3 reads CASRSKGLRKDEQYF. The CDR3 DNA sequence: TGTGCCAGCAGGTCCAAAGGACTCCGGAAGGACGAGCAGTACTTC. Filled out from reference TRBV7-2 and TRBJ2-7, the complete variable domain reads GAGVSQSPSNKVTEKGKDVELRCDPISGHTALYWYRQSLGQGLEFLIYFQGNSAPDKSGLPSDRFSAERTGGSVSTLTIQRTQQEDSAVYLCASRSKGLRKDEQYFGPGTRLTVT.

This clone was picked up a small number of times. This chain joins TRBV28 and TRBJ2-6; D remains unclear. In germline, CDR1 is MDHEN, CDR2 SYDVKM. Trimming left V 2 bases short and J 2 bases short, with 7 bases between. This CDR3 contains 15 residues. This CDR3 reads CASSLRLTGANVLTF. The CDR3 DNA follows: TGTGCCAGCAGTTTAAGGCTCACTGGGGCCAACGTCCTGACTTTC. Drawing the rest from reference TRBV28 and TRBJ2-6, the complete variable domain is DVKVTQSSRYLVKRTGEKVFLECVQDMDHENMFWYRQDPGLGLRLIYFSYDVKMKEKGDIPEGYSVSREKKERFSLILESASTNQTSMYLCASSLRLTGANVLTFGAGSRLTVL.

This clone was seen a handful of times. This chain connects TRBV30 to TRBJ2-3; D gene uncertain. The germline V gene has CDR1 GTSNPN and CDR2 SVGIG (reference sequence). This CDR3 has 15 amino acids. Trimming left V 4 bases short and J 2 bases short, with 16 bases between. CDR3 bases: TGTGCCTGGACCCCCAAACCAACCTACACAGATACGCAGTATTTT. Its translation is CAWTPKPTYTDTQYF.

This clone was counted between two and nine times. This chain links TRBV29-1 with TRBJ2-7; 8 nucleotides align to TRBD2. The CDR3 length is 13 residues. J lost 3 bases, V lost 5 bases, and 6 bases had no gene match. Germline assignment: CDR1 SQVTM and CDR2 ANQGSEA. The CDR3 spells CSVREGPVYEQYF. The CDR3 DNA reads TGCAGCGTTCGGGAGGGACCCGTCTACGAGCAGTACTTC.

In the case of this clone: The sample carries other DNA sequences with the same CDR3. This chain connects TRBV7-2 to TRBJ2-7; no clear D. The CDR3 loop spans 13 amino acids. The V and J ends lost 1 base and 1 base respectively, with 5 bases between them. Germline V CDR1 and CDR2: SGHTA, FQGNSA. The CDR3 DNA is TGTGCCAGCAGCTTAGACCGGTCCTACGAGCAGTACTTC. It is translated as CASSLDRSYEQYF.

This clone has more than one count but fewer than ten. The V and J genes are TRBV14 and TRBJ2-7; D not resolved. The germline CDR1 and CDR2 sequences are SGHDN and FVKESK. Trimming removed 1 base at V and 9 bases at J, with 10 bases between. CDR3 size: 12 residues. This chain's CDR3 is CASSQGSFGQYF. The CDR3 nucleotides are TGTGCCAGCAGCCAAGGAAGCTTCGGGCAGTACTTC. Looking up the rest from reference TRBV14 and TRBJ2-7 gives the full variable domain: EAGVTQFPSHSVIEKGQTVTLRCDPISGHDNLYWYRRVMGKEIKFLLHFVKESKQDESGMPNNRFLAERTGGTYSTLKVQPAELEDSGVYFCASSQGSFGQYFGPGTRLTVT.